These T cell receptor beta chains were read from a single sample in a study of T cells in Graves' hyperthyroidism and ophthalmopathy. TCRdb redid the calling of the multiplex PCR reads with MiXCR, one entry per CDR3 protein. The sample contains approximately 740,000 distinct CDR3 sequences, around 15% of which appear only once. The sample was blood. The receptor set was obtained from a woman aged 18-29 years with Graves' hyperthyroidism. Each CDR3 is given without its conserved first and last residue.

J gene	V gene	CDR3 protein
TRBJ2-3	TRBV11-2	ASELGDADTQY
TRBJ1-1	TRBV7-2	ASRRTFLNTEAF
TRBJ2-1	TRBV28	ASTSGGQGVNEQF
TRBJ2-3	TRBV28	ASRSGSITDTQY
TRBJ2-2	TRBV2	ASSVRRTSGRARTNTGELF
TRBJ2-5	TRBV2	ASSEGLAGNQETQY
TRBJ2-3	TRBV2	ASAGEYGDTQY
TRBJ2-1	TRBV6-5	ASSYSRGPEQF
TRBJ2-1	TRBV4-1	ASSLTGSGNEQF
TRBJ1-5	TRBV2	ASSDLTGQAGQPQH
TRBJ2-7	TRBV28	ASSWAQGRYEQY
TRBJ1-4	TRBV7-9	ASSEGDSAGTDLRGKLF
TRBJ2-5	TRBV30	AGDPARLGGYQETQY
TRBJ2-7	TRBV7-9	ASSLGGVASGPYEQY
TRBJ2-2	TRBV29-1	SVEIPDSGVVGELF
TRBJ1-3	TRBV3-1	ASSQDGKAGNTIY
TRBJ1-2	TRBV6-6	ASSYSGQNNYGYT
TRBJ1-5	TRBV6-1	ASSYGGDSVQPQH
TRBJ1-5	TRBV28	ASSFFPSNQPQH
TRBJ2-5	TRBV27	ASSRFNSGETQY
TRBJ2-5	TRBV4-1	ASSQDWRGGGETQY
TRBJ2-2	TRBV13	ASTGSGKVFGELF
TRBJ2-7	TRBV2	ASNLGGLAGAYEQY
TRBJ2-4	TRBV19	ASSTPGLAGANIQY
TRBJ1-2	TRBV7-2	ASSLGGEGYGYT